The source of this T cell receptor beta chain is a study of CD8 T cells in ankylosing spondylitis. On this clonotype itself: As yet, its antigen is unknown.

V lost 1 base, J lost 0 bases, and 3 bases stayed unmatched. There are 16 residues in the CDR3. Germline lookup yields CDR1 MGHRA and CDR2 YSYEKL. Broader study findings: One TCR beta motif, made up of fewer than 10 highly homologous variants, appeared characteristic of ankylosing spondylitis blood. There was reportedly significant enrichment of clones that were disease-linked in matched ankylosing spondylitis synovial fluid.

Making use of molecular barcodes, quantitative 5'-RACE generated TCR beta libraries. Using its own MiXCR run on the 5' RACE reads, TCRdb lists one record per CDR3 protein. The sample contains about 330,000 distinct CDR3 sequences, 6.5% to 10% of which appear only once. The sequence was obtained from a male donor with ankylosing spondylitis. The genes are TRBV4-1 and TRBJ2-7; 10 bases agree with TRBD2. The source material was blood, either unsorted or a sorted T cell fraction (not recorded which). CDR3 coding DNA: TGCGCCAGCAGCCAAGTAGCGGGAGGTAGCTCCTACGAGCAGTACTTC. It yields the protein CASSQVAGGSSYEQYF.